What follows describes a single T cell receptor beta chain. Its antigen is currently unknown. The sample belongs to a study of CD8+CD57+ T cells in acquired aplastic anemia. Whole-study context: DNA from sorted CD4+ and CD8+ cells averaged around 3.5 ug. Sequencing produced an average of about 10.8 million reads per healthy donor for CD4+ cells. Study-wide results and caveats: Controls and patients did not differ significantly in CD8+ Simpson's diversity. Patients had twenty-nine CD8+ CDR3 sequences in common with controls (the shared set).

Per germline, CDR1 LNHNV and CDR2 YYDKDF (reference sequence). V was clipped by 4 bases and J by 0 bases, with 17 bases between them. There are 17 residues in the CDR3. Investigators profiled TCR beta VDJ and CDR3 from genomic DNA template. Via MiXCR, TCRdb re-called the reads, giving one row per CDR3 protein. The sample has 350,000 to 450,000 distinct CDR3 sequences; under 80% are singletons. The chain carries TRBV15 and TRBJ2-3; no clear D. Material: sorted CD4+, CD8+, or CD8+CD57+ T cells (not recorded which) from PBMCs. The sequence was collected from a human donor in good health, serving as a control. CDR3 DNA sequence: TGTGCCACCAGCAACCGGACCGACTCGGGTAGCACAGATACGCAGTATTTT. This encodes CATSNRTDSGSTDTQYF.